This T cell receptor (beta chain) was captured in a study of OX40 agonist ivuxolimab in advanced cancers. Study-wide background: Partial responses were recorded for three patients, including one with hepatocellular carcinoma and two with cutaneous melanoma. Findings and caveats of the study: Among patients with partial responses at 0.1-3.0 mg/kg, clonal expansion was among the lowest.

In germline, CDR1 is SGHTA, CDR2 FQGTGA. With 4 bases clipped from V and 9 bases from J, the junction kept 13 bases outside the gene matches. The CDR3 has 16 amino acids. Assay used: immunoSEQ multiplex PCR; TCRdb lists only in-frame clones, some missing. This table holds 55,000 or so clones, about nine tenths found once. About this clone: As yet, its antigen is unknown.

The V call is TRBV7-3, the J call TRBJ2-1; TRBD2 agrees at 9 bases. The sequence was collected from an adult with an advanced solid tumor such as melanoma, head and neck, liver or kidney cancer. Sequencing was performed on CD4+ or CD8+ T cells sorted from blood, taken in a trial of the OX40 agonist ivuxolimab. CDR3 protein: CASSSPPSGGFSEQFF. CDR3 bases: TGTGCCAGCAGCTCCCCCCCCAGCGGGGGGTTCAGTGAGCAGTTCTTC. Filled out from reference TRBV7-3 and TRBJ2-1, the complete variable domain reads GAGVSQTPSNKVTEKGKYVELRCDPISGHTALYWYRQSLGQGPEFLIYFQGTGAADDSGLPNDRFFAVRPEGSVSTLKIQRTERGDSAVYLCASSSPPSGGFSEQFFGPGTRLTVL.